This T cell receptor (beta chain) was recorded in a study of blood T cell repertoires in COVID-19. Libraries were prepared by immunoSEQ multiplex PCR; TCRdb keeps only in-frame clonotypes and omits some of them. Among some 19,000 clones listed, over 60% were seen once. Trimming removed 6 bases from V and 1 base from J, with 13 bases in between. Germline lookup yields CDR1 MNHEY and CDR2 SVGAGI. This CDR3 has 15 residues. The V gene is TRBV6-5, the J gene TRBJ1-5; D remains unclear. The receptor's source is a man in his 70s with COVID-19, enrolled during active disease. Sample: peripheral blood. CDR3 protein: CASSGVSGSNQPQHF. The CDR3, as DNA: TGTGCCAGCAGCGGGGTATCGGGGAGCAATCAGCCCCAGCATTTT.